Listed here are 9 T cell receptor beta chains from one sample, sequenced in a study of cytomegalovirus exposure and HLA in healthy donors. Vbeta (60) and Jbeta (13) primers were used in the PCR. The table came from immunoSEQ multiplex PCR; TCRdb's copy has only in-frame clones and leaves some out. The repertoire consists of about 140,000 clones, with 60% to 85% occurring once and the leading ten covering around 1.3%. The sample comprised PBMCs. The origin of the receptors is a male donor in good health and CMV-seropositive.

The chain carries TRBV7-9 and TRBJ2-5; TRBD2 agrees at 12 bases. The germline V gene has CDR1 SEHNR and CDR2 FQNEAQ (reference sequence). This CDR3 contains 16 residues. Trimming at V came to 5 bases and at J to 5 bases, leaving 9 bases not matched to a gene. Here the CDR3 reads CASSQSLAGGDETQYF. The DNA for the CDR3 is TGTGCCAGCAGCCAATCGCTAGCGGGAGGGGACGAGACCCAGTACTTC.

This clone was seen more than once but under ten times. V and J are TRBV9 and TRBJ1-1, with TRBD1 matching over 10 bases. Losses at the gene ends were 3 bases for V and 3 bases for J; bases not matched to a gene: 5. The V gene's germline CDR1 is SGDLS and CDR2 YYNGEE. The CDR3 sequence is 15 residues long. For the CDR3, the DNA is TGTGCCAGCAGCGCTAGACAGGGGGCGGACACTGAAGCTTTCTTT. This encodes CASSARQGADTEAFF.

The genes are TRBV6-1 and TRBJ2-1; 12 positions match TRBD2. V was clipped by 4 bases and J by 4 bases; unmatched bases: 2. The germline V gene has CDR1 MNHNS and CDR2 SASEGT. The CDR3 runs to 15 residues. The CDR3 DNA reads TGTGCCAGCAGTGCACTAGCGGGGGGTTACAATGAGCAGTTCTTC. As protein: CASSALAGGYNEQFF.

The chain links TRBV27 to TRBJ1-4; the match to TRBD1 covers 10 bases. V was clipped by 5 bases and J by 8 bases; unmatched bases: 8. The V gene's germline CDR1 is MNHEY and CDR2 SMNVEV (reference sequence). The CDR3 has 15 residues. CDR3 in DNA: TGTGCCAGCAGTAACCGGGACAGGGGAGGGGAAAAACTGTTTTTT. Protein: CASSNRDRGGEKLFF.

CDR3 coding DNA: TGTGCCAGCAGCCCAAGGGGGCTGACTAATGAAAAACTGTTTTTT. The encoded protein is CASSPRGLTNEKLFF. The rearrangement joins TRBV7-2 to TRBJ1-4; TRBD1 agrees at 7 bases. V shed 5 bases, J shed 2 bases, and the junction held 5 bases outside the gene matches. CDR1 and CDR2 (germline): SGHTA, FQGNSA. The CDR3 consists of 15 residues. The full variable domain, in which reference TRBV7-2 and TRBJ1-4 provide the parts outside the CDR3, is GAGVSQSPSNKVTEKGKDVELRCDPISGHTALYWYRQSLGQGLEFLIYFQGNSAPDKSGLPSDRFSAERTGGSVSTLTIQRTQQEDSAVYLCASSPRGLTNEKLFFGSGTQLSVL.

The chain joins TRBV10-3 to TRBJ2-6; D is possibly TRBD2 (5 bases). V was cut by 6 bases and J by 0 bases, with 15 bases left in between. In germline, CDR1 is ENHRY, CDR2 SYGVKD. The CDR3 is 17 amino acids. The CDR3 protein is CAIRNNRAGSGANVLTF. The CDR3 DNA is TGTGCCATCAGAAATAATCGGGCGGGCTCTGGGGCCAACGTCCTGACTTTC.

This chain joins TRBV5-1 and TRBJ2-7, with D maybe TRBD1 (5 bases). The CDR3 has 15 amino acids. The germline V gene has CDR1 SGHRS and CDR2 YFSETQ. V shed 0 bases and J shed 2 bases, with 12 bases lying between them. The CDR3 bases are TGCGCCAGCAGCTTGGCTGGTGACAGTACCTACGAGCAGTACTTC. Translating gives CASSLAGDSTYEQYF.

This chain connects TRBV29-1 to TRBJ2-1, with TRBD1 matching 7 bases. The CDR3 consists of 15 residues. The trim removed 6 bases at V and 2 bases at J, leaving 10 bases unmatched. Germline values: CDR1 SQVTM, CDR2 ANQGSEA. This CDR3 reads CSVPVGTATYNEQFF. The CDR3 DNA follows: TGCAGCGTCCCAGTAGGGACAGCAACCTACAATGAGCAGTTCTTC.

This rearrangement joins TRBV30 to TRBJ1-1; D perhaps matches TRBD1 (6 bases). The V gene's germline CDR1 is GTSNPN and CDR2 SVGIG (reference sequence). This CDR3 comprises 17 residues. The V and J ends lost 2 bases and 0 bases respectively, with 19 bases between them. CDR3 DNA: TGTGCCTGGAGTCCCCAGGGCGAGGGGGGGGTGAACACTGAAGCTTTCTTT. This encodes CAWSPQGEGGVNTEAFF.